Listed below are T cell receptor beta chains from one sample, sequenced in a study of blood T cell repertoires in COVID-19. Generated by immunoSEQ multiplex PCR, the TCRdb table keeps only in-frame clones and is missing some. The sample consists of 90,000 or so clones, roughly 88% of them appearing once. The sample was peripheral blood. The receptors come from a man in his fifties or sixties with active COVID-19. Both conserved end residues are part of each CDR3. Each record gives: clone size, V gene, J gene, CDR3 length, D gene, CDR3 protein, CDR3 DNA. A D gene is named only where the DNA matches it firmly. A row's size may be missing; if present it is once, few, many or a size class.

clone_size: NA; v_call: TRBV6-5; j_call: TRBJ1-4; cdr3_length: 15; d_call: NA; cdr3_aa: CASSYRGSLWEKLFF; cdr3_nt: TGTGCCAGCAGTTACAGGGGATCGTTGTGGGAAAAACTGTTTTTT
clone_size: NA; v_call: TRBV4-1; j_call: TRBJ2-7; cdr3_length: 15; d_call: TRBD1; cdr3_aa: CASSLVGTASYEQYF; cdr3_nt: TGCGCCAGCAGCCTAGTGGGGACAGCATCCTACGAGCAGTACTTC
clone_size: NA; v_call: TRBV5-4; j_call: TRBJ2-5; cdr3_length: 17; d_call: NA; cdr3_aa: CASSLDPTGPKWETQYF; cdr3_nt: TGTGCCAGCAGCTTGGATCCCACGGGTCCTAAATGGGAGACCCAGTACTTC
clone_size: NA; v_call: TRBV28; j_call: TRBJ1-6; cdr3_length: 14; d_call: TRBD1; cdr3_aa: CATTQGGESSPLHF; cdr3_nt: TGTGCCACCACCCAAGGGGGCGAGAGTTCACCCCTCCACTTT
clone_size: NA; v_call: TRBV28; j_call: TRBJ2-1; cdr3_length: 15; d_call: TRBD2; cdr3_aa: CASSLGLAGAPEQFF; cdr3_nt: TGTGCCAGCAGTCTCGGACTAGCGGGGGCCCCCGAGCAGTTCTTC
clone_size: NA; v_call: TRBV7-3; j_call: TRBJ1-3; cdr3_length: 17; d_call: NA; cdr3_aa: CASSPSQLPISGNTIYF; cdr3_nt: TGTGCCAGCAGCCCATCCCAACTTCCGATCTCTGGAAACACCATATATTTT
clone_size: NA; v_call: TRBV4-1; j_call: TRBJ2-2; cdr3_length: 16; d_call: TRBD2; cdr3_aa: CASSPYGLAGTGELFF; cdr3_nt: TGCGCCAGCAGCCCCTACGGACTAGCGGGCACCGGGGAGCTGTTTTTT
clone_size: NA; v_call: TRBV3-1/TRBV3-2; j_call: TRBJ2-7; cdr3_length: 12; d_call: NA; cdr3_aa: CASSQGDIAFTF; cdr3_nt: TGTGCCAGCAGCCAAGGCGATATCGCCTTCACCTTC
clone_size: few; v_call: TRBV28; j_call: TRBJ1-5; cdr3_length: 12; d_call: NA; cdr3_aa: CASSLRSQPQHF; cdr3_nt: TGTGCCAGCAGTTTGAGAAGTCAGCCCCAGCATTTT
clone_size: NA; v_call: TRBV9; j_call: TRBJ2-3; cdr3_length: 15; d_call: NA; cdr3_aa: CASSEGTPLVDTQYF; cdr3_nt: TGTGCCAGCAGCGAGGGGACACCGTTGGTTGATACGCAGTATTTT
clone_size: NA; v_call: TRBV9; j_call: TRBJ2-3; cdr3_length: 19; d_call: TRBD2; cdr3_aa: CASSVSPWETSGATDTQYF; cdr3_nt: TGTGCCAGCAGCGTCTCCCCGTGGGAGACTAGCGGGGCCACAGATACGCAGTATTTT
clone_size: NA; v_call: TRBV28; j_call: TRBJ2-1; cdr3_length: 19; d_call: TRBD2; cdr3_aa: CASSPWEREVRYVGDEQFF; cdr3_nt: TGTGCCAGCAGCCCCTGGGAGCGGGAGGTCCGTTACGTAGGGGATGAGCAGTTCTTC
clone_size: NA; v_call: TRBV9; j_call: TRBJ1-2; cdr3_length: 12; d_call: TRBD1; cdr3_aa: CASSADRVGYTF; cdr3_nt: TGTGCCAGCAGCGCGGACAGGGTCGGCTACACCTTC
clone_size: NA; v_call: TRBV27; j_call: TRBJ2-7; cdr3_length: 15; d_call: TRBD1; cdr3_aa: CASSFRRQGGNEQYF; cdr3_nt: TGTGCCAGCAGTTTCAGGCGACAGGGGGGAAACGAGCAGTACTTC
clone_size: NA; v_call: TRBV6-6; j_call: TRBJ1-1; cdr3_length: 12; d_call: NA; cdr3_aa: CASSLDRGWAFF; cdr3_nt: TGTGCCAGCAGTCTAGATCGGGGTTGGGCTTTCTTT
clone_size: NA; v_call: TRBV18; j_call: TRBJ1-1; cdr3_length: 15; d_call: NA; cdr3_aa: CASSLATELNTEAFF; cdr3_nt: TGTGCCAGCTCGCTAGCCACAGAGTTGAACACTGAAGCTTTCTTT
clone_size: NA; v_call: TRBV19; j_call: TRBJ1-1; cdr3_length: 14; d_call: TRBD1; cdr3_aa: CASSPRDRTAEAFF; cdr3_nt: TGTGCCAGTAGTCCTCGGGACAGGACAGCTGAAGCTTTCTTT
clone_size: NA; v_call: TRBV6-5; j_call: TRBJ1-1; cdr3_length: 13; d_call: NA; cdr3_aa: CASTRSRGTEAFF; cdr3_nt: TGTGCCAGCACCCGATCCCGAGGGACTGAAGCTTTCTTT
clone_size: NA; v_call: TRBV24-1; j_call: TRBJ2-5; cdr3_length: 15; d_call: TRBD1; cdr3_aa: CATSDIRDRGETQYF; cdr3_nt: TGTGCCACCAGTGATATCAGGGACAGGGGAGAGACCCAGTACTTC
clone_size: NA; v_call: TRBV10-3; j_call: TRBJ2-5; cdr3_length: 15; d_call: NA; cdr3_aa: CAISESTIISETQYF; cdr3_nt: TGTGCCATCAGTGAGTCGACTATCATTTCAGAGACCCAGTACTTC
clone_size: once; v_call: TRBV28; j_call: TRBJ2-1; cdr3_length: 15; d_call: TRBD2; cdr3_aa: CASSSGTRPSNEQFF; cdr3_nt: TGTGCCAGCAGCTCCGGGACTAGACCCTCCAATGAGCAGTTCTTC
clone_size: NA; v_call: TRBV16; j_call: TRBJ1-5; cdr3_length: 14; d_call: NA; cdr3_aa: CASSQAPGNQPQHF; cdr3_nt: TGTGCCAGCAGCCAGGCTCCAGGCAATCAGCCCCAGCATTTT
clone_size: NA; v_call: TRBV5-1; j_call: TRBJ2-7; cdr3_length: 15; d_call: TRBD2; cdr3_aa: CASSSSGALSYEQYF; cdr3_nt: TGCGCCAGCAGCAGTAGCGGGGCCCTCTCCTACGAGCAGTACTTC
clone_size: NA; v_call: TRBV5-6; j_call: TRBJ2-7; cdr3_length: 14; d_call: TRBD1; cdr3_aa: CASSLTGQGYEQYF; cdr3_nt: TGTGCCAGCAGCTTGACGGGACAGGGGTACGAGCAGTACTTC
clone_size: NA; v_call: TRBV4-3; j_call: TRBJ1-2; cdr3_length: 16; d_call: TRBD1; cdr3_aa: CASSQGTGASNYGYTF; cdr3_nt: TGCGCCAGCAGCCAAGGGACAGGGGCGTCGAACTATGGCTACACCTTC
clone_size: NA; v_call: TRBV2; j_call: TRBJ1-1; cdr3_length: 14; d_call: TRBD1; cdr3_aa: CASSEGTGDTEAFF; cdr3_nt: TGTGCCAGCAGTGAGGGGACAGGGGACACTGAAGCTTTCTTT
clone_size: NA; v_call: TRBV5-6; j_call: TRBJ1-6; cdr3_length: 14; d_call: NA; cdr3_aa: CASSLGSGDSPLHF; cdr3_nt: TGTGCCAGCAGCTTGGGATCGGGGGACTCACCCCTCCACTTT
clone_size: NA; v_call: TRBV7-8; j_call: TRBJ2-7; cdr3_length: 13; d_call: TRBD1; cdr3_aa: CASSDRQGGKQYF; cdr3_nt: TGTGCCAGCAGCGACCGACAGGGTGGGAAGCAGTACTTC
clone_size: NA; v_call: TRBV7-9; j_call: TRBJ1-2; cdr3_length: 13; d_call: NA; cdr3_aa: CASSLGTGFGYTF; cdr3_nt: TGTGCCAGCAGCTTGGGTACAGGGTTTGGCTACACCTTC
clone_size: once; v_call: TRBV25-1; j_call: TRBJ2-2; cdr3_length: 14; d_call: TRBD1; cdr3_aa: CASSGTGNNGELFF; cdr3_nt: TGTGCCAGCAGTGGGACAGGAAATAACGGGGAGCTGTTTTTT
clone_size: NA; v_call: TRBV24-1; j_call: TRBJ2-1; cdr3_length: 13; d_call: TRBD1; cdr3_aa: CATSEPQGLEQFF; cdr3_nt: TGTGCCACCAGTGAGCCACAGGGGCTGGAGCAGTTCTTC
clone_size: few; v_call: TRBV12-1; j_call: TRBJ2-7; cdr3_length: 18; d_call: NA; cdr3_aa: CASSLRLAGGLLGLEQYF; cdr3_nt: TGTGCCAGCAGCCTCCGACTAGCGGGAGGGCTCCTTGGGTTGGAGCAGTACTTC
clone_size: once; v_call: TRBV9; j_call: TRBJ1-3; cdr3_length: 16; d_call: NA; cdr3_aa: CASSSGGTPSGNTIYF; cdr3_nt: TGTGCCAGCAGCTCGGGGGGAACACCCTCTGGAAACACCATATATTTT
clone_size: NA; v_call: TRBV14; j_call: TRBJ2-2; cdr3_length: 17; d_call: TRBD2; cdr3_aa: CASSRVGAGTNTGELFF; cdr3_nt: TGTGCCAGCAGCCGAGTGGGAGCGGGGACGAACACCGGGGAGCTGTTTTTT
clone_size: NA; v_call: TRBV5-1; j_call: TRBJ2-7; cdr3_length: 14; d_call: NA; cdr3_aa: CASSLGGGSYEQYF; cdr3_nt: TGCGCCAGCAGCTTGGGAGGAGGGTCCTACGAGCAGTACTTC
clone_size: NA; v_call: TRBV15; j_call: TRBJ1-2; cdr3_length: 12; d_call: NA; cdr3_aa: CATSRGPYGYTF; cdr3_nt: TGTGCCACCAGCAGGGGCCCCTATGGCTACACCTTC
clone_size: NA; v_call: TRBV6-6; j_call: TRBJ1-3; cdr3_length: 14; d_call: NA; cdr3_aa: CASTFSGGGNTIYF; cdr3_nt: TGTGCCAGCACCTTCTCCGGAGGTGGAAACACCATATATTTT
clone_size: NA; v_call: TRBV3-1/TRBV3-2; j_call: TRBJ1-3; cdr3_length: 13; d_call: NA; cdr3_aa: CASSLGLGNTIYF; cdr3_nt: TGTGCCAGCAGCTTAGGACTGGGAAACACCATATATTTT
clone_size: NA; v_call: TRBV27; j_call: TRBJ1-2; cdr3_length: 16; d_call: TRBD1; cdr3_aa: CASSSRTGRGVYGYTF; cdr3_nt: TGTGCCAGCAGTTCACGGACAGGGAGAGGGGTCTATGGCTACACCTTC